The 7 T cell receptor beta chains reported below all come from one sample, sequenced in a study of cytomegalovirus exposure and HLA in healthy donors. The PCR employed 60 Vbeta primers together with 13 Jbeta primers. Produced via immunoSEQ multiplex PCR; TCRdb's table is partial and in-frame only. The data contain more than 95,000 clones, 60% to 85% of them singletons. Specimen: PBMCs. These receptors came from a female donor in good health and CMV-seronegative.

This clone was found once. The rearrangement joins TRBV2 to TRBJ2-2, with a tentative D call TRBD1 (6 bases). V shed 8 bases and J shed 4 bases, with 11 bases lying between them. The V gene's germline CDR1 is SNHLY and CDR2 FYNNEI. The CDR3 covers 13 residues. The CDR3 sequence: CASGGASTGELFF. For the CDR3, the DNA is TGTGCCAGCGGGGGCGCCAGCACCGGGGAGCTGTTTTTT. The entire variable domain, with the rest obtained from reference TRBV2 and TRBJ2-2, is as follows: EPEVTQTPSHQVTQMGQEVILRCVPISNHLYFYWYRQILGQKVEFLVSFYNNEISEKSEIFDDQFSVERPDGSNFTLKIRSTKLEDSAMYFCASGGASTGELFFGEGSRLTVL.

The CDR3 loop reads CASSLDRPRGDTEAFF. The CDR3 DNA sequence: TGTGCCAGCAGTTTGGACAGACCAAGAGGGGACACTGAAGCTTTCTTT. The rearrangement links TRBV6-6 to TRBJ1-1; TRBD1 might be the D (6 bases). The CDR3 contains 16 residues. Germline assignment: CDR1 MNHNY and CDR2 SVGAGI (reference sequence). The V end lost 4 bases, the J end lost 3 bases, and 18 bases lay between the germline ends.

CDR3 amino acids: CASSPLAGGYYNEQFF. CDR3 nucleotides: TGTGCCAGCAGTCCCCTGGCGGGAGGCTACTACAATGAGCAGTTCTTC. The V and J genes are TRBV27 and TRBJ2-1; 8 nucleotides align to TRBD2. Germline V lookup: CDR1 MNHEY, CDR2 SMNVEV (reference sequence). The V gene end was trimmed by 5 bases and the J gene end by 3 bases; junction bases not matched to a gene: 9. This CDR3 has 16 residues.

Here the CDR3 DNA reads TGTGCCAGCAGTACAATAGGGGGATCCGCCTACGAGCAGTACTTC. It is translated as CASSTIGGSAYEQYF. The chain has TRBV25-1 and TRBJ2-5; D possibly corresponds to TRBD1 (6 bases). The J call may be in error: the DNA end matches TRBJ2-7 better. Germline CDR1 reads MGHDK; CDR2 reads SYGVNS. The CDR3 totals 15 residues.

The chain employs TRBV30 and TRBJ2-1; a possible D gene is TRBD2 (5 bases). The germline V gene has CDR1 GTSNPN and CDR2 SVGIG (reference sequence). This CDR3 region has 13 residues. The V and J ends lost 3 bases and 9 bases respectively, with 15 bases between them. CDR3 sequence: CAWRLMDRGEQFF. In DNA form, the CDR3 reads TGTGCCTGGAGGCTAATGGACCGGGGTGAGCAGTTCTTC.

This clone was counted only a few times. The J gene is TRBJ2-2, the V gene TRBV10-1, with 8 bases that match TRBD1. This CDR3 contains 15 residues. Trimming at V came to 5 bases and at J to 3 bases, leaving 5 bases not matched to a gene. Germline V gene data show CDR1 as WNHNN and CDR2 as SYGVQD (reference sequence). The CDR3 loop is CASSPTGEYTGELFF. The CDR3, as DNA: TGCGCCAGCAGTCCGACAGGGGAGTACACCGGGGAGCTGTTTTTT.

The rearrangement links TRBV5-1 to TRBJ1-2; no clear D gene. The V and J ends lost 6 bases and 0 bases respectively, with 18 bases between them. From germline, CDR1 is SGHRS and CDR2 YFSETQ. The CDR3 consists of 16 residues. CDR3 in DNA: TGCGCCAGCACCCAAACTACCGCTACTCCTAACTATGGCTACACCTTC. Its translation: CASTQTTATPNYGYTF.